This is a list of T cell receptor beta chains from one sample in a study of blood T cell repertoires in COVID-19. Using immunoSEQ multiplex PCR, the repertoire was profiled, and TCRdb retains in-frame clones only, with some absent. The sample has about 100,000 clones; roughly 86% are singletons. The sequencing sample was made of peripheral blood. The receptors derive from a woman aged 60 to 75 in a cohort sampled during active or convalescent COVID-19. The CDR3 runs from the conserved cysteine through the conserved F or W. The D gene is left open where the match is weak. Rows give clone size only sometimes, using once, few, many, or a class for an expanded clone.

-	TRBV9	TRBJ2-2	TRBD2	CASSVAPSGRKTGELFF	TGTGCCAGCAGCGTAGCTCCTAGCGGGAGGAAAACCGGGGAGCTGTTTTTT
-	TRBV6-5	TRBJ1-3	-	CASSYTGPGNTIYF	TGTGCCAGCAGTTACACCGGTCCCGGAAACACCATATATTTT
-	TRBV6-2/TRBV6-3	TRBJ2-5	TRBD2	CASSYSMTGRETQYF	TGTGCCAGCAGTTACTCGATGACCGGGAGGGAGACCCAGTACTTC
-	TRBV9	TRBJ2-1	-	CASSVGGTSSYNEQFF	TGTGCCAGCAGCGTAGGCGGGACGAGCTCCTACAATGAGCAGTTCTTC
-	TRBV6-5	TRBJ1-2	-	CASSLGGARGYTF	TGTGCCAGCTCCCTGGGGGGGGCGAGGGGCTACACCTTC
-	TRBV9	TRBJ1-2	TRBD1	CASSETDRDYGYTF	TGTGCCAGCAGCGAGACGGACAGGGACTATGGCTACACCTTC
few	TRBV5-8	TRBJ2-5	TRBD1	CASRTRDRAETQYF	TGTGCCAGCAGGACCCGGGACAGGGCCGAGACCCAGTACTTC
-	TRBV15	TRBJ1-4	-	CASAWGVNEKLFF	TGTGCCTCGGCCTGGGGAGTTAATGAAAAACTGTTTTTT
-	TRBV5-5	TRBJ2-6	TRBD1	CAPSGQGVAGANVLTF	TGTGCCCCCAGCGGACAGGGTGTCGCTGGGGCCAACGTCCTGACTTTC
-	TRBV3-1/TRBV3-2	TRBJ2-1	-	CASSLSRNEQFF	TGTGCCAGCAGCCTTTCGCGCAATGAGCAGTTCTTC
-	TRBV29-1	TRBJ2-2	TRBD2	CSVGVGLLTGELFF	TGCAGCGTGGGAGTGGGACTACTCACCGGGGAGCTGTTTTTT
few	TRBV4-1	TRBJ1-6	-	CASSRPGGRGGSPLHF	TGCGCCAGCAGCCGCCCTGGGGGCAGGGGAGGGTCACCCCTCCACTTT
-	TRBV7-3	TRBJ2-5	-	CASSPPGGGTQYF	TGTGCCAGCAGCCCCCCGGGGGGCGGGACCCAGTACTTC
-	TRBV3-1/TRBV3-2	TRBJ2-7	-	CASSQDRSYEQYF	TGTGCCAGCAGCCAAGATCGTTCCTACGAGCAGTACTTC